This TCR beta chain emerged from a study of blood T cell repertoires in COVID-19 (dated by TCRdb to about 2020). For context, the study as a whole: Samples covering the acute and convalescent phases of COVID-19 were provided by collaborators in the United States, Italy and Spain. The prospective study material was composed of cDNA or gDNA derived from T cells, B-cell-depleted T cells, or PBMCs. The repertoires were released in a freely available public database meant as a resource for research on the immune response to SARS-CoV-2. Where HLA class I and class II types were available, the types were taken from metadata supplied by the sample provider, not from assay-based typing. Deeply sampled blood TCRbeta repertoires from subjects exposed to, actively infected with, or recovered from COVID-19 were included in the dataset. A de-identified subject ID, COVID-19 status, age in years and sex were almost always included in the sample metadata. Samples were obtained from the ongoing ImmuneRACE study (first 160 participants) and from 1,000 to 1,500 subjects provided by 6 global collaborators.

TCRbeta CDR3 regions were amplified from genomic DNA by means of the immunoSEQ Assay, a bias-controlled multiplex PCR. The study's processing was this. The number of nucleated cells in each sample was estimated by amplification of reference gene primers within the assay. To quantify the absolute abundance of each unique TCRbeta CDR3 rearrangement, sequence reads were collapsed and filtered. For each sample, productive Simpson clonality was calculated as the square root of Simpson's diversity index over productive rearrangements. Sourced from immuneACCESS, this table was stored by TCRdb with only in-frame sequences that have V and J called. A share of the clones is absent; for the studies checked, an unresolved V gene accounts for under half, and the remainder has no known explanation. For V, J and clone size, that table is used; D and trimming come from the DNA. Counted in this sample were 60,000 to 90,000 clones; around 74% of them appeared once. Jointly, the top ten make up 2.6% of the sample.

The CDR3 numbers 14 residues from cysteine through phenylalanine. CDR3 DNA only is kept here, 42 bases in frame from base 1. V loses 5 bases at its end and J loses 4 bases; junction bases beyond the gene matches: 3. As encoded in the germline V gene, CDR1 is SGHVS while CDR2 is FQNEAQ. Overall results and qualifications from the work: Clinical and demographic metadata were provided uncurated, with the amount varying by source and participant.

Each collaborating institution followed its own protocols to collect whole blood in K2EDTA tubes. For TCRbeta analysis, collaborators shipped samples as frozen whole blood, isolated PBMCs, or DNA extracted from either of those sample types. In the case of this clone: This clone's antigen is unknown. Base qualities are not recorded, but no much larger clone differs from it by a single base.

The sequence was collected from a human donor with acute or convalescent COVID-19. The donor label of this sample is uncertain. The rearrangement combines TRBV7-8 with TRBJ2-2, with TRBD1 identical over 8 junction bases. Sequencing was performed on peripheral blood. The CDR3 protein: CASSPTGATGELFF. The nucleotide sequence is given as TGTGCCAGCAGCCCGACAGGGGCCACCGGGGAGCTGTTTTTT.